This T cell receptor (beta chain) was identified in a study of cytomegalovirus exposure and HLA in healthy donors. Study-level findings and limits: A later analysis by the authors found several of the most significant clusters apparently linked to common viral pathogens.

60 Vbeta and 13 Jbeta primers were used in PCR. Clones were read by immunoSEQ multiplex PCR, and TCRdb kept only the in-frame ones, dropping some. The table lists approximately 100,000 clones, about 86% of them singletons. As to this clone: Its matching antigen is unknown.

Trimming cost V 1 base and J 3 bases; bases outside gene matches: 2. Germline assignment: CDR1 SGHVS and CDR2 FQNEAQ. CDR3 length: 15 residues. The sequenced sample consisted of PBMCs. The chain is built from TRBV7-8 and TRBJ2-1, with 8 nucleotides matching TRBD2. This clonotype was sampled from a woman in her thirties in good health and CMV-seronegative. For the CDR3, the DNA is TGTGCCAGCAGCTTAGATACTAGCGGCTACAATGAGCAGTTCTTC. Encoded protein: CASSLDTSGYNEQFF. Based on the CDR3 plus reference TRBV7-8 and TRBJ2-1, the full variable domain is GAGVSQSPRYKVAKRGQDVALRCDPISGHVSLFWYQQALGQGPEFLTYFQNEAQLDKSGLPSDRFFAERPEGSVSTLKIQRTQQEDSAVYLCASSLDTSGYNEQFFGPGTRLTVL.